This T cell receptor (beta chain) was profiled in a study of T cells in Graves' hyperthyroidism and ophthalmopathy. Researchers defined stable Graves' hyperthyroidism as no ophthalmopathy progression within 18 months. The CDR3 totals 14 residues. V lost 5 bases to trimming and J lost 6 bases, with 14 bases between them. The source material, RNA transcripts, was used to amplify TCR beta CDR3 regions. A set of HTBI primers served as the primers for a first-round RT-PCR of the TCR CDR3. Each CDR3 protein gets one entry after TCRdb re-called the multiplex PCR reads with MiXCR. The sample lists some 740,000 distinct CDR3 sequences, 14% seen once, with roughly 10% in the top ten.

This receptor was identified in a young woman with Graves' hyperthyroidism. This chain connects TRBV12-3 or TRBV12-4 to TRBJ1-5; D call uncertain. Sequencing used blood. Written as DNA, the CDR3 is TGTGCCAGCAGTATGTTCGGGGAAGGTCAGCCCCAGCATTTT. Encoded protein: CASSMFGEGQPQHF.